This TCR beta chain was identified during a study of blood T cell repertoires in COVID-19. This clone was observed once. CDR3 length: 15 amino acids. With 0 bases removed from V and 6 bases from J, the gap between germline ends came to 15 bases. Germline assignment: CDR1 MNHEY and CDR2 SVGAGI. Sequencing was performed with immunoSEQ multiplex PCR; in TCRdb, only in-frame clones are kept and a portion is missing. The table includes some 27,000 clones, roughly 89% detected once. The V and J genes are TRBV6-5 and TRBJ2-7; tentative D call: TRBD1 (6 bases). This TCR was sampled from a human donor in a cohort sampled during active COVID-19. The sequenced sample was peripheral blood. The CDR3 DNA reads TGTGCCAGCAGTTACTCGAGACAGGCCGAGAGCGAGCAGTACTTC. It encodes CASSYSRQAESEQYF.